A selection of T cell receptor beta chains follows, all from one sample in a study of response to subunit inactivated influenza vaccine. Using its own MiXCR run on the RT-PCR reads, TCRdb lists one record per CDR3 protein. The table includes some 850,000 distinct CDR3 sequences, around a sixth detected once. The sample consisted of PBMCs from blood, taken about 5 days after vaccination. These receptors originate from a man aged 50 to 60 who received an inactivated influenza vaccine. The CDR3 runs from the conserved cysteine through the conserved F or W. D genes are given only for firm matches. The size entry is marked missing in some rows and otherwise reads once, few, many or a size class.

J gene	clone size	D gene	V gene	CDR3 protein	CDR3 DNA
TRBJ1-1	NA	NA	TRBV3-1	CASARDYNTEAFF	TGTGCCAGCGCGCGGGACTATAACACTGAAGCTTTCTTT
TRBJ1-2	few	NA	TRBV5-1	CASTSRAGYGYTF	TGCGCCAGCACGAGCCGAGCGGGCTATGGCTACACCTTC
TRBJ1-5	many	TRBD1	TRBV5-1	CASSWGQGSNQPQHF	TGCGCCAGCAGCTGGGGACAGGGAAGCAATCAGCCCCAGCATTTT
TRBJ1-2	NA	TRBD1	TRBV10-3	CAISERQGNYGYTF	TGTGCCATCAGTGAGAGACAGGGGAACTATGGCTACACCTTC
TRBJ2-1	few	TRBD2	TRBV10-3	CAISPGTSGGANNEQFF	TGTGCCATCAGTCCCGGGACTAGCGGGGGAGCTAACAATGAGCAGTTCTTC
TRBJ1-2	many	NA	TRBV5-1	CASSPEVPNYGYTF	TGCGCCAGCAGCCCCGAGGTCCCTAACTATGGCTACACCTTC
TRBJ2-2	NA	TRBD2	TRBV5-1	CASSSPGGATGELFF	TGCGCCAGCAGCTCTCCCGGGGGGGCGACCGGGGAGCTGTTTTTT
TRBJ2-7	NA	NA	TRBV10-3	CAIRDQQGSPYEQYF	TGTGCCATCAGGGACCAACAGGGCTCGCCCTACGAGCAGTACTTC
TRBJ2-3	NA	NA	TRBV12-3/TRBV12-4	CASSKPTGNTDTQYF	TGTGCCAGCAGTAAGCCCACGGGGAACACAGATACGCAGTATTTT
TRBJ2-1	NA	NA	TRBV2	CASSEAQGLDNEQFF	TGTGCCAGCAGTGAAGCTCAGGGGCTGGACAATGAGCAGTTCTTC
TRBJ1-2	few	TRBD1	TRBV4-3	CASSQVGTGRGYTF	TGCGCCAGCAGCCAAGTAGGGACAGGTCGTGGCTACACCTTC
TRBJ2-7	many	NA	TRBV7-2	CASSSTLWETGGEQYF	TGTGCCAGCAGCTCAACATTGTGGGAAACGGGTGGCGAGCAGTACTTC
TRBJ2-4	few	TRBD2	TRBV7-2	CASSSAGLAGGSKNIQYF	TGTGCCAGCAGCTCAGCGGGACTAGCGGGGGGGTCCAAAAACATTCAGTACTTC
TRBJ1-6	NA	NA	TRBV15	CATQEPGVPLHF	TGTGCCACCCAAGAGCCCGGGGTACCCCTCCACTTT
TRBJ2-5	few	TRBD2	TRBV7-2	CASSLGRGKETQYF	TGTGCCAGCAGCTTAGGGCGGGGGAAAGAGACCCAGTACTTC
TRBJ2-1	NA	TRBD2	TRBV7-9	CASRRIASGSSYNEQFF	TGTGCCAGCAGACGGATAGCTAGCGGAAGCTCCTACAATGAGCAGTTCTTC
TRBJ1-4	NA	NA	TRBV12-3/TRBV12-4	CASTGGAGAGEKLFF	TGTGCCAGCACGGGGGGAGCAGGGGCTGGGGAAAAACTGTTTTTT
TRBJ2-3	NA	NA	TRBV4-3	CASSLHGADTQYF	TGCGCCAGCAGCCTCCACGGAGCAGATACGCAGTATTTT